The subject of this entry is one T cell receptor beta chain. As processed by the authors: Estimated nucleated cell counts came from reference gene primer amplification. Generated by immunoSEQ multiplex PCR, the TCRdb table keeps only in-frame clones and is missing some. V and J calls and clone size are as listed in that table; D and trimming were resolved from the DNA. The sample has some 460,000 clones; more than 85% are singletons. The sample comes from a study of blood T cell repertoires in COVID-19. Study information: COVID-19 samples from acute and convalescent phases originated in the United States, Italy and Spain. Sources were T cells, B-cell-depleted T cells, or PBMCs; the material itself was cDNA or gDNA.

The source of this sequence is a woman in her twenties or thirties with acute or convalescent COVID-19. Sequencing input: peripheral blood.

CDR3 loop: CASSHPSGGASNEQFF. For the CDR3, the DNA is TGCGCCAGCAGCCACCCTAGCGGGGGGGCTTCAAATGAGCAGTTCTTC. V usage is TRBV4-1 and J usage is TRBJ2-1; 12 positions agree with TRBD2. The V gene's germline CDR1 is MGHRA and CDR2 YSYEKL. The CDR3 has 16 residues. Trimming removed 3 bases from V and 7 bases from J; junction bases left unmatched: 7.